The next 21 T cell receptor beta chains were all read from a single sample in a study of T cell changes during pregnancy in multiple sclerosis. This table comes from immunoSEQ multiplex PCR, and its TCRdb copy is limited to in-frame clones, with some not included. The profile shows about 75,000 clones, approximately 88% of them singletons. Here the sequenced sample was peripheral blood, taken in the first trimester of pregnancy. The source is a female donor in good health, enrolled as a control in a pregnancy study.

V is TRBV9 and J is TRBJ2-2, with 13 bases that match TRBD2. V trimming: 4 bases; J trimming: 1 base; junction bases outside the gene matches: 7. The length of the CDR3 is 18 residues. Germline V gene sequence: CDR1 SGDLS, CDR2 YYNGEE. The CDR3 region is CASSLGLAGVGNTGELFF. The CDR3 coding sequence is TGTGCCAGCAGCCTAGGACTAGCGGGAGTCGGGAACACCGGGGAGCTGTTTTTT. The full variable domain, completed using reference TRBV9 and TRBJ2-2, is DSGVTQTPKHLITATGQRVTLRCSPRSGDLSVYWYQQSLDQGLQFLIQYYNGEERAKGNILERFSAQQFPDLHSELNLSSLELGDSALYFCASSLGLAGVGNTGELFFGEGSRLTVL.

This chain connects TRBV4-1 to TRBJ2-3; 7 bases line up with TRBD1. Germline CDR1 and CDR2: MGHRA and YSYEKL. This CDR3 region has 15 residues. With V trimmed by 0 bases and J by 6 bases, 6 bases remained unmatched. This CDR3 reads CASSQDERGRDTQYF. The CDR3 DNA follows: TGCGCCAGCAGCCAAGACGAAAGGGGGCGGGATACGCAGTATTTT.

The chain is built from TRBV27 and TRBJ1-4; no clear D. CDR1 MNHEY and CDR2 SMNVEV come from the germline V gene (reference sequence). The ends were cut back, 3 bases at V and 7 bases at J, with 9 bases in the middle. The CDR3 is 13 amino acids. The CDR3 DNA sequence: TGTGCCAGCAGTTTTTCGGGTTTTGAAAAACTGTTTTTT. The encoded protein is CASSFSGFEKLFF.

The chain carries TRBV2 and TRBJ1-5, with 10 bases lining up with TRBD1. Germline CDR1 reads SNHLY; CDR2 reads FYNNEI. After removal of 4 bases from V and 3 bases from J, the junction contained 3 bases not matched to a gene. The CDR3 is made up of 15 amino acids. CDR3 sequence: CASSGTGGINQPQHF. CDR3 DNA: TGTGCCAGCAGTGGGACAGGGGGTATCAATCAGCCCCAGCATTTT.

The chain uses TRBV7-8 and TRBJ2-5; the D is unclear. CDR3 length: 15 residues. Germline V gene lookup returns CDR1 SGHVS and CDR2 FQNEAQ. V lost 2 bases and J 1 base, leaving 11 bases between the germline ends. The CDR3 nucleotides are TGTGCCAGCAGCTTATTAGTGGGCAGCCAAGAGACCCAGTACTTC. Protein: CASSLLVGSQETQYF. The complete variable domain, with remaining parts taken from reference TRBV7-8 and TRBJ2-5, reads GAGVSQSPRYKVAKRGQDVALRCDPISGHVSLFWYQQALGQGPEFLTYFQNEAQLDKSGLPSDRFFAERPEGSVSTLKIQRTQQEDSAVYLCASSLLVGSQETQYFGPGTRLLVL.

The genes are TRBV6-6 and TRBJ1-5, with TRBD1 matching over 8 bases. The germline V gene has CDR1 MNHNY and CDR2 SVGAGI (reference sequence). The junction had 6 bases not matched to a gene; V was cut back by 6 bases and J by 2 bases. This CDR3 has 15 residues. CDR3 sequence: CASSRGQGGNQPQHF. The CDR3 DNA is TGTGCCAGCAGCCGAGGACAGGGTGGCAATCAGCCCCAGCATTTT.

The V gene is TRBV9, the J gene TRBJ2-6; D may be TRBD1 (5 bases). V was pared by 4 bases and J by 4 bases, with 15 bases between. The CDR3 loop spans 16 amino acids. CDR1 and CDR2 (germline): SGDLS, YYNGEE. CDR3 protein: CASSRAQGTGANVLTF. CDR3 bases: TGTGCCAGCAGCCGGGCCCAGGGCACCGGGGCCAACGTCCTGACTTTC.

The sample holds one count of this clone. V usage is TRBV19 and J usage is TRBJ2-7; 7 nucleotides match TRBD1. Germline loops: CDR1 LNHDA, CDR2 SQIVND (reference sequence). CDR3 length: 14 amino acids. The junction had 3 bases not matched to a gene; V was cut back by 4 bases and J by 0 bases. The CDR3: CASSTGDSSYEQYF. The DNA for the CDR3 is TGTGCCAGTAGTACAGGGGACAGCTCCTACGAGCAGTACTTC.

The chain is built from TRBV4-3 and TRBJ2-3; 10 nucleotides align to TRBD2. The CDR3 has 17 residues. Germline V gene data show CDR1 as LGHNA and CDR2 as YSLEER. The trim removed 0 bases at V and 4 bases at J, leaving 7 bases unmatched. The CDR3 sequence is CASSQDRLAGVSDTQYF. CDR3 sequence (DNA): TGCGCCAGCAGCCAAGATCGTCTAGCGGGAGTGTCAGATACGCAGTATTTT.

The chain employs TRBV7-6 and TRBJ2-7; 8 bases are a match to TRBD1. This CDR3 comprises 13 residues. Germline V gene lookup returns CDR1 SGHVS and CDR2 FNYEAQ. The V gene end was trimmed by 3 bases and the J gene end by 4 bases; junction bases not matched to a gene: 2. DNA for the CDR3: TGTGCCAGCAGCTTCCGGACAGGGTACGAGCAGTACTTC. This encodes CASSFRTGYEQYF.

The chain employs TRBV27 and TRBJ2-7; 14 bases are a match to TRBD2. From germline, CDR1 is MNHEY and CDR2 SMNVEV (reference sequence). Trimming took 8 bases from V and 3 from J; bases not matched to a gene: 6. CDR3 length equals 15 residues. CDR3 nucleotide sequence: TGTGCCAGCGGGCGACTAGCGGGAGGGAACTACGAGCAGTACTTC. Protein: CASGRLAGGNYEQYF.

The chain carries TRBV7-8 and TRBJ1-2; D uncertain. CDR3 length equals 15 residues. Germline loops: CDR1 SGHVS, CDR2 FQNEAQ. With 6 bases removed from V and 3 bases from J, the gap between germline ends came to 17 bases. Here the CDR3 reads CASSLEIRYDYGYTF. CDR3 nucleotide sequence: TGTGCCAGCAGTCTGGAGATTCGTTACGACTATGGCTACACCTTC.

The J gene is TRBJ2-3, the V gene TRBV10-3; 8 nucleotides line up with TRBD1. The CDR3 consists of 14 residues. Germline trimming cut 2 bases from V and 5 bases from J; bases unmatched to any gene: 3. Germline V gene lookup returns CDR1 ENHRY and CDR2 SYGVKD. In nucleotides, the CDR3 is TGTGCCATCAGTGAGCAGGGGGCCGGAGATACGCAGTATTTT. Translation: CAISEQGAGDTQYF.

This sequence joins TRBV6-5 and TRBJ2-2, with TRBD2 as a possible D gene (6 bases). Germline V lookup: CDR1 MNHEY, CDR2 SVGAGI. V was trimmed by 6 bases and J by 0 bases, leaving 8 bases between them. This CDR3 region has 14 residues. For the CDR3, the DNA is TGTGCCAGCAGCGGGACTTCGAACACCGGGGAGCTGTTTTTT. It specifies CASSGTSNTGELFF.

The chain employs TRBV9 and TRBJ2-3; TRBD1 matches at 7 bases. The CDR3 is 13 amino acids. CDR1 is SGDLS and CDR2 is YYNGEE in the germline V gene. V shed 3 bases and J 5 bases; nucleotides not matched to a gene: 3. The CDR3 loop reads CASSAQGRDTQYF. CDR3 DNA sequence: TGTGCCAGCAGCGCACAGGGGAGAGATACGCAGTATTTT.

The chain couples TRBV7-9 to TRBJ1-5, with unresolved D. Germline CDR1 is SEHNR and CDR2 is FQNEAQ (reference sequence). CDR3 length equals 17 residues. The V gene lost 1 base and the J gene lost 0 bases, with 13 bases spanning the gap. CDR3 nucleotide sequence: TGTGCCAGCAGCTTAGAAGGAGGACGAGATAGCAATCAGCCCCAGCATTTT. This translates into CASSLEGGRDSNQPQHF.

The chain recombines TRBV7-2 with TRBJ1-5; 8 bases match TRBD1. Germline V gives CDR1 SGHTA, CDR2 FQGNSA. This CDR3 has 15 residues. V lost 4 bases, J lost 5 bases, and 7 bases stayed unmatched. In nucleotides, the CDR3 is TGTGCCAGCAGCTCTACAACAGGGGGATATCAGCCCCAGCATTTT. The encoded protein is CASSSTTGGYQPQHF.

V gene TRBV4-3 combines with J gene TRBJ2-7; 10 positions match TRBD2. Germline values: CDR1 LGHNA, CDR2 YSLEER. The CDR3 has 15 residues. The V gene end was trimmed by 0 bases and the J gene end by 6 bases; junction bases not matched to a gene: 5. CDR3 protein: CASSQEVSGRAEQYF. The CDR3 DNA is TGCGCCAGCAGCCAAGAGGTGAGCGGGAGGGCCGAGCAGTACTTC.

This clone came up once. The J gene is TRBJ1-1, the V gene TRBV6-4; weak D call: TRBD1 (5 bases). Germline CDR1 reads MRHNA; CDR2 reads SNTAGT. The CDR3 extends over 13 amino acids. V lost 0 bases and J 9 bases, leaving 11 bases between the germline ends. As DNA, the CDR3 is TGTGCCAGCAGTGACTCAGGAGCAGGGCAAGCTTTCTTT. Translated, it gives CASSDSGAGQAFF.

The chain carries TRBV27 and TRBJ1-5, with a possible D match to TRBD1 (5 bases). The CDR3 runs to 12 residues. Per germline, CDR1 MNHEY and CDR2 SMNVEV (reference sequence). V lost 11 bases to trimming and J lost 5 bases, with 13 bases between them. CDR3 amino acids: CAGWTKYQPQHF. For the CDR3, the DNA is TGTGCCGGGTGGACAAAATATCAGCCCCAGCATTTT.

The chain combines TRBV5-1 with TRBJ1-1; D is perhaps TRBD1 (6 bases). The V gene's germline CDR1 is SGHRS and CDR2 YFSETQ. V lost 7 bases and J 0 bases, leaving 10 bases between the germline ends. This CDR3 is built from 13 residues. The CDR3 protein is CASSAGVNTEAFF. Here the CDR3 DNA reads TGCGCCAGCTCCGCAGGGGTGAACACTGAAGCTTTCTTT.